This T cell receptor beta chain was sequenced for a study of cytomegalovirus exposure and HLA in healthy donors (dated by TCRdb to about 2017). Turning to the overall study: An earlier analysis of approximately 550 of the donors reported about 250 Gb of sequence data and 120 million or so unique TCR beta sequences from about 200 million T cells. An early release covering approximately 600 HLA-typed donors comprised roughly 300 gigabases of sequencing data and 85 million or so unique TCR sequences. The genetic ancestry cluster associated with self-reported Caucasian donors included 70% to 85% of the approximately 410 genotyped donors. The study was designed to test whether signatures of past pathogen exposure could be identified by cataloging public T cell receptors. The study profiled the T cell repertoires of under 850 subjects by immunosequencing and related them to cytomegalovirus serostatus. Besides the first cohort of approximately 710 subjects, a separate validation cohort made up of about 120 different subjects was used. The study combined high-throughput TCR immunosequencing, statistical association of individual TCRs with disease status, and machine learning to predict cytomegalovirus infection status. A later analysis re-analyzed previously published TCR beta repertoires from 660 or so donors and added high-resolution HLA genotyping to study TCR occurrence patterns. Rather than drawing on any new phenotypic data, the later analysis identified candidate immune exposures from TCR beta sequences and the way those sequences occurred across donors. An earlier analysis of roughly 600 of the donors used high-throughput TCR beta sequencing to judge whether each TCR beta V gene segment behaved as functional or pseudogenic. Donor age, sex, ethnicity and CMV serostatus were compiled together with the repertoire data. In a later genetic analysis, genome-wide SNP genotypes for about 55% of the roughly 670 donors were used, and that subset was treated as a discovery cohort. Every repertoire in the discovery cohort had been generated on one and the same sequencing platform. Both class I and class II loci were covered by HLA typing, at four-digit resolution. Typing coverage varied by locus: about 629-630 donors for A, B, C, DRB1 and DQB1; 522 for DQA1; over 600 for DPA1; roughly 450 for DPB1. A handful of DR-DQ haplotypes were handled as single units for association and clustering because linkage in the cohort was strong. Across 398 genotyped donors of the cohort, an average of about 240,000 unique TCR beta nucleotide sequences per donor were sequenced, and 15% to 20% of those sequences were non-productive. Study-level results and caveats: A later analysis found that TCR association rates varied across HLA loci, with DRB1 alleles showing the most associated TCRs and HLA-C alleles the fewest. The only immune exposure information available for the cohort was CMV serostatus. A cluster of highly shared sequence variants was judged likely to be a technical artifact of the sequencing pipeline. The presence/absence analyses assumed that sequencing depth was roughly uniform across donors, and that assumption may not be true. Strong co-occurrence of HLA alleles, especially DR and DQ, made assigning TCR associations to individual alleles difficult. Several of the top co-occurrence clusters appeared to be linked to parvovirus B19, influenza, CMV and Epstein-Barr virus, according to a later analysis. According to a later genetic analysis, donors in an Asian-associated ancestry cluster had fewer N-insertions in productive TCRs than the approximately 650-donor mean. Because counts were too low, roughly 18 rarely observed V segments, including chromosome 9 orphons, were left out of the earlier analysis of 500 to 750 of the donors. A further reported finding was that TCR beta sequences accurately predicted the HLA-A and HLA-B alleles for most subjects in the first cohort. In both the original and validation cohorts, the classifier was reported to diagnose cytomegalovirus status with high specificity and sensitivity. Specific HLA alleles were associated with 15,000 to 20,000 TCR beta sequences at a false discovery rate of 0.05 in a later analysis. Most TCR sequences were seen in very few donors, while some public TCRs were found in many individuals. Some IMGT-functional V segments, including TRBV6-2 and TRBV6-3, could not be distinguished by the 87-base-pair reads and were therefore excluded. A later analysis found that HLA-associated TCR beta chains were more clonally expanded and had lower generation probabilities than equally common non-associated chains. In a later analysis, most CMV-associated TCR beta chains were found to appear HLA-restricted, with HLA associations seemingly driven largely by CMV exposure. An earlier analysis of 587 of the donors showed that most TCR beta V segments appeared in productive rearrangements either about 87% or about 30% of the time, which broadly matched IMGT annotations. The cohort was sequenced for TCR beta chains only, and without alpha or paired-chain data the features that could be detected were limited. In the study, about 150 TCR beta chains were listed as associated with cytomegalovirus. In vitro tests confirmed that a few of the cytomegalovirus-associated TCR beta chains recognize cytomegalovirus antigens. Because HLA typing was missing for some donors at each locus, association tests included only the typed subset. A later genetic analysis associated a missense DCLRE1C variant with V-gene and J-gene trimming of TCR beta chains, and an independent cohort replicated the association. It was suggested by the authors that the approach could potentially be generalized to other disease states and immunological phenotypes. Correlated functional status among segregating V segments might reflect linkage disequilibrium, but an unknown experimental factor could not be ruled out.

Relative to germline, V is missing 7 bases and J is missing 4 bases, with 11 bases of the junction outside any gene match. From the cysteine up to the phenylalanine, the CDR3 has a length of 15 residues. The entry retains the CDR3 DNA only, 45 bases that are in frame from base 1. The germline V gene (reference sequence) provides CDR1 SEHNR and CDR2 FQNEAQ. As for this clone: Its specific antigen is unknown. No qualities accompany the bases; no much larger clone lies one base away.

The cohort comprised around 690 healthy bone marrow donors. All cohort members were sampled while nominally healthy, although unrecorded immune exposures were likely present. The donor was CMV seronegative and was included in the group of hundreds of seronegative cohort members. Every donor gave a peripheral blood sample, and the peripheral blood mononuclear cells from that sample were used for TCR beta sequencing. Genomic DNA was extracted from the blood cell samples with the Qiagen DNeasy Blood Extraction Kit. Library preparation was by the immunoSEQ multiplex PCR assay. For the multiplex PCR, a mixture combining 60 forward primers for TCR Vbeta segments and 13 reverse primers for TCR Jbeta segments was used. The CDR3 region of rearranged TCR beta genes was amplified from genomic DNA by a multiplex PCR assay. Amplified TCR beta libraries were sequenced as 87-base-pair reads on the Illumina HiSeq System. Concerning the study's data processing: A later analysis counted some 74 million unique TCR beta chains across the roughly 700 repertoires, and 9 million to 14 million of these chains were shared by at least two donors. To remove PCR and sequencing errors, raw reads were error-corrected and collapsed into unique sequences using a nearest-neighbor algorithm that merged closely related sequences. Alignment of CDR3 sequences to IMGT reference sequences was used to assign V, D and J gene segments. For a sequence to be retained, at least a six-nucleotide match to both a V gene segment and a J gene segment was required. Rearrangements were classified as productive when the CDR3 lacked stop codons and remained in frame with V and J, and all other rearrangements were classified as non-productive. Following IMGT convention, CDR3 was defined as the stretch from the second conserved V-encoded cysteine to the conserved J-encoded phenylalanine. Sequences without an unambiguous match to a single V gene segment were excluded from the earlier analysis of about 640 of the donors. An earlier analysis of almost 600 of the donors classified V segments as functional when productive rearrangements were above 56.7% and as segregating when the standard deviation between donors was above 5%. A statistical classification framework was developed to diagnose cytomegalovirus status using the catalog of TCR beta chain sequences. In a later analysis, TCR nucleotide sequences were compared against IMGT/GENE-DB human TR gene sequences so that V and J genes could be assigned. Using the TCRdist pipeline, a later analysis assigned CDR3 sequences along with most-parsimonious VDJ recombination scenarios. A later analysis defined each TCR beta chain by its CDR3 amino acid sequence plus V-gene family, and excluded reads lacking a unique V-gene family. To address suspected cross-contamination and a sequencing artifact, a later analysis removed some 620 highly shared, low-generation-probability nucleotide sequences. In a later analysis, a clonal expansion index for each public chain was calculated from normalized within-repertoire ranks of inferred template counts. Generation probabilities in a later analysis came from a VDJ recombination model fitted to out-of-frame rearrangements, and those results were checked against IGoR. A later analysis scored TCR-TCR, TCR-HLA and TCR-CMV co-occurrence with hypergeometric tests, applying a repertoire-size bias correction to TCR pairs. To estimate false discovery rates, a later analysis permuted the HLA or CMV assignments 20 times. In a later analysis, co-occurring TCRs were grouped using DBSCAN, and TCRdist sequence similarity was added for clustering within HLA-allele-positive subsets. Co-occurrence clustering excluded repertoires with fewer than 30,000 or more than 120,000 public chains, plus five with anomalous nucleotide sharing. TCRdb provides this immuneACCESS table in a form limited to in-frame rearrangements. Some clones are lacking; in checked studies, under half of them reflect an unresolved V gene, and why the rest are absent is not known. V, J and clone size are those of that table, while D and trimming were read from the DNA. The sample yields 310,000 or so clones; roughly 90% were counted once. Of the sample, about 2% is held by the ten largest clones.

The chain is encoded by TRBV7-9 joined to TRBJ2-5, with 8 middle bases fitting TRBD1. Sequencing used PBMCs. The receptor's source is a young woman in good health and CMV-seronegative. The encoded CDR3 is CASTPGGRGRETQYF. The nucleotide sequence reads TGTGCCAGCACCCCAGGGGGCCGAGGTAGAGAGACCCAGTACTTC.